This TCR beta chain appears in the sequencing data of a study of T cells in Graves' hyperthyroidism and ophthalmopathy. Study findings and constraints: Among clonotypes expanded in thyroid above 0.001, most were also found in blood.

Amplification targeted TCR beta CDR3 regions from RNA transcripts. A first-round RT-PCR of the TCR CDR3 used the HTBI primer set. Each CDR3 protein is one row after TCRdb ran MiXCR on the multiplex PCR reads. This sample yields approximately 600,000 distinct CDR3 sequences, of which 14% are seen a single time; 6.5% to 9% belongs to the top ten. V lost 5 bases, J lost 4 bases, and 10 bases lay in between. Germline CDR1 and CDR2: SGHNT and YENEEA. This CDR3 comprises 13 residues. This clonotype was seen ten or more times. The antigen is not known. Individuals with ophthalmopathy presented a Clinical Activity Score of at least 3, a NOSPECS grade of at least 4 and a duration under 3 months. Criteria for exclusion of patients were uncontrolled infection, other autoimmune disease, pregnancy or lactation.

This receptor was identified in a woman under 30 with Graves' ophthalmopathy. V gene TRBV11-3 combines with J gene TRBJ2-3, with D unclear. The sequenced sample consisted of blood. CDR3 amino acids: CASSLAFPDTQYF. For the CDR3, the DNA is TGTGCCAGCAGCCTCGCGTTCCCAGATACGCAGTATTTT.